Reported below is one T cell receptor (beta chain). Some clones are missing from TCRdb's copy, which holds only in-frame ones; the method was immunoSEQ multiplex PCR. This table holds under 55,000 clones, more than 80% found once. This CDR3 contains 11 residues. Germline V lookup: CDR1 SGDLS, CDR2 YYNGEE. The V call is TRBV9, the J call TRBJ1-5; no firm D call. This TCR was sampled from a man aged 40-49 years with rheumatoid arthritis. Specimen: PBMCs. The CDR3 bases are TGTGCAGTTCGCGAGGAGCAGCCCCAGCATTTT. Its protein product is CAVREEQPQHF.